This passage covers 13 T cell receptor beta chains from one sample sequenced in a study of blood T cell repertoires in COVID-19. Sequencing used immunoSEQ multiplex PCR; TCRdb keeps in-frame clones, though not all of them. Of around 190,000 clones in the sample, less than 85% were seen once. The specimen was peripheral blood. These receptors all come from a woman in her fifties or sixties with acute or convalescent COVID-19.

The rearrangement joins TRBV7-2 to TRBJ2-2, with 9 nucleotides matching TRBD2. V lost 2 bases and J lost 4; bases outside the gene matches: 5. Germline V gene data show CDR1 as SGHTA and CDR2 as FQGNSA. The CDR3 is 16 amino acids. The DNA for the CDR3 is TGTGCCAGCAGCTTAAAGGCGGGAGGGGGCACCGGGGAGCTGTTTTTT. This gives the protein CASSLKAGGGTGELFF.

The chain combines TRBV19 with TRBJ2-1, with D possibly TRBD1 on 5 matching bases. This CDR3 has 15 amino acids. V was pared by 7 bases and J by 6 bases, with 19 bases between. Germline CDR1 reads LNHDA; CDR2 reads SQIVND (reference sequence). CDR3 region: CASTPMWQGTNEQFF. CDR3 in DNA: TGTGCCAGTACCCCGATGTGGCAGGGTACCAATGAGCAGTTCTTC.

The CDR3 loop is CASSPPGLGGSMNTEAFF. The CDR3 DNA reads TGTGCCAGCTCACCACCGGGTCTTGGGGGCTCAATGAACACTGAAGCTTTCTTT. The chain is built from TRBV18 and TRBJ1-1; D possibly corresponds to TRBD1 (6 bases). The V and J ends lost 0 bases and 0 bases respectively, with 17 bases between them. The CDR3 is 18 residues long. CDR1 and CDR2 (germline): KGHSH, LQKENI. Based on the CDR3 plus reference TRBV18 and TRBJ1-1, the full variable domain is NAGVMQNPRHLVRRRGQEARLRCSPMKGHSHVYWYRQLPEEGLKFMVYLQKENIIDESGMPKERFSAEFPKEGPSILRIQQVVRGDSAAYFCASSPPGLGGSMNTEAFFGQGTRLTVV.

This clone has more than one count but fewer than ten. The chain employs TRBV4-1 and TRBJ1-2; 7 positions match TRBD1. Germline assignment: CDR1 MGHRA and CDR2 YSYEKL. J lost 4 bases, V lost 0 bases, and 11 bases had no gene match. The CDR3 totals 17 residues. CDR3 sequence reads: CASSQEEGARSFYGYTF. DNA for the CDR3: TGCGCCAGCAGCCAAGAAGAGGGGGCGCGGTCCTTCTATGGCTACACCTTC.

CDR3 nucleotides: TGTGCCAGCAGTCCCCCGGGACTAGCGGGGACGTACAATGAGCAGTTCTTC. This encodes CASSPPGLAGTYNEQFF. The chain joins TRBV27 to TRBJ2-1; 13 bases fit TRBD2. CDR3 length: 17 amino acids. Germline CDR1 is MNHEY and CDR2 is SMNVEV (reference sequence). The J segment lost 4 bases and the V segment lost 5 bases, leaving 8 bases of the junction unmatched.

In its sample, this clone was seen once. The chain carries TRBV10-2 and TRBJ1-6; possible D gene TRBD1, 5 bases. Between the trimmed V and J ends, which lost 8 bases and 8 bases, there was a span of 13 bases. The CDR3 spans 13 residues. Germline CDR1 and CDR2: WSHSY and SAAADI. The CDR3 region is CASRGRADSPLHF. CDR3 in DNA: TGCGCCAGCCGCGGCAGGGCCGATTCACCCCTCCACTTT.

This clone was detected a few times. The chain has TRBV6-5 and TRBJ1-2, with a weak D call TRBD1 (6 bases). V lost 8 bases and J lost 1, with 14 bases in between. The CDR3 sequence is 14 residues long. Germline CDR1 and CDR2: MNHEY and SVGAGI. The chain's CDR3 is CASGKQQGNYGYTF. In DNA form, the CDR3 reads TGTGCCAGCGGAAAACAACAGGGTAACTATGGCTACACCTTC.

Only a few counts were recorded for this clone. The V call is TRBV6-6, the J call TRBJ2-7; 11 positions agree with TRBD2. The V segment lost 4 bases and the J segment 1 base; nucleotides outside the gene matches: 6. This CDR3 spans 16 amino acids. Looked up from germline, CDR1 is MNHNY and CDR2 is SVGAGI (reference sequence). Here the CDR3 reads CASSSAGTSGSYEQYF. Written as DNA, the CDR3 is TGTGCCAGCAGTTCAGCCGGGACTAGCGGATCCTACGAGCAGTACTTC.

This clone was seen once. The chain joins TRBV19 to TRBJ1-2; no clear D gene. V dropped 3 bases and J dropped 4 bases, with 18 bases sitting between them. Germline assignment: CDR1 LNHDA and CDR2 SQIVND (reference sequence). The CDR3 totals 16 residues. CDR3 sequence reads: CASSIPGISTIYGYTF. The CDR3 coding sequence is TGTGCCAGTAGTATTCCCGGGATCTCAACCATCTATGGCTACACCTTC.

The chain links TRBV6-5 to TRBJ2-2; 10 nucleotides agree with TRBD2. CDR1 MNHEY and CDR2 SVGAGI come from the germline V gene. CDR3 length: 16 amino acids. Trimming at V came to 4 bases and at J to 2 bases, leaving 4 bases not matched to a gene. CDR3 DNA: TGTGCCAGCAGTTCCGGGACTAGCGCAAACACCGGGGAGCTGTTTTTT. It encodes CASSSGTSANTGELFF.

This clone is a singleton in its sample. The chain recombines TRBV5-4 with TRBJ2-1, with TRBD2 matching over 8 bases. V dropped 2 bases and J dropped 8; count of bases not matched to a gene: 12. The CDR3 is 16 amino acids. Per the germline V gene, CDR1 is SGHNT and CDR2 is YYREEE (reference sequence). CDR3 residues: CASSFYPSGPWDEQFF. As DNA, the CDR3 is TGTGCCAGCAGCTTCTACCCTAGCGGGCCCTGGGATGAGCAGTTCTTC.

The chain recombines TRBV25-1 with TRBJ1-2; 9 bases line up with TRBD1. J lost 8 bases, V lost 3 bases, and 10 bases had no gene match. The CDR3 consists of 15 residues. Germline-derived CDR1 and CDR2 are MGHDK and SYGVNS. The CDR3 is CASSEPGQGYKGYTF. The CDR3 region has the DNA TGTGCCAGCAGTGAGCCGGGACAGGGCTATAAAGGCTACACCTTC.

The chain recombines TRBV9 with TRBJ1-2; 12 bases are a match to TRBD1. The CDR3 has 17 residues. The J segment lost 0 bases and the V segment lost 6 bases, leaving 9 bases of the junction unmatched. The germline V gene has CDR1 SGDLS and CDR2 YYNGEE. Here the CDR3 reads CASTHGGTGGANYGYTF. The CDR3 DNA reads as TGTGCCAGCACCCATGGAGGGACAGGGGGCGCTAACTATGGCTACACCTTC. Full variable domain (remainder filled in from reference TRBV9 and TRBJ1-2): DSGVTQTPKHLITATGQRVTLRCSPRSGDLSVYWYQQSLDQGLQFLIQYYNGEERAKGNILERFSAQQFPDLHSELNLSSLELGDSALYFCASTHGGTGGANYGYTFGSGTRLTVV.